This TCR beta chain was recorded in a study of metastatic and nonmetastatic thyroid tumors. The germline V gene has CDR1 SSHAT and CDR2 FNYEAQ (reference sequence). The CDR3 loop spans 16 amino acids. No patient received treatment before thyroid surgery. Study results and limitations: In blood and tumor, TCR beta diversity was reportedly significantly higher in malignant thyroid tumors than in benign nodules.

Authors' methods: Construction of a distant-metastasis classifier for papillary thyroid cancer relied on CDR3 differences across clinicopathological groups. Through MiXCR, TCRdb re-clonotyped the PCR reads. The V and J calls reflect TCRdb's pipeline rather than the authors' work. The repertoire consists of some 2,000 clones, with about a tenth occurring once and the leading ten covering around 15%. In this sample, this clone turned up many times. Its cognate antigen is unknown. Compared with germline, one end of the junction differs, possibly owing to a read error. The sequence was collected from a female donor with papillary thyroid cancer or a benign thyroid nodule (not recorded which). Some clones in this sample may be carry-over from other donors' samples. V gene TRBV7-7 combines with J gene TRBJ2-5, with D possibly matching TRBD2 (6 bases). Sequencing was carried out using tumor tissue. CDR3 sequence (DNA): TGTGCTAGCAGCCCAGGTGCGGGAAACGCTGGTGAGACCCAGTACTTC. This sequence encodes CASSPGAGNAGETQYF.